The rows below give T cell receptor beta chains drawn from one sample of a study of CD8 T cells in Susac syndrome. From the immunoSEQ multiplex PCR reads, TCRdb called clonotypes with MiXCR, one entry per CDR3 protein. The sample contains 150,000 to 200,000 distinct CDR3 sequences, approximately 94% of which appear only once. Sequencing was performed on CD4+ T cells from PBMCs. The receptors stem from a human donor with Susac syndrome. Both conserved end residues are part of each CDR3. The D gene is left open where the match is weak. Part of the rows lack a size; the others show once, few, many or a class for expanded clones.

.	TRBJ2-5	TRBV9	.	TGTGCCAGCAGCGAGGGACCTGACTTGGAGACCCAGTACTTC	CASSEGPDLETQYF
.	TRBJ1-5	TRBV12-3/TRBV12-4	.	TGTGCCAGCAGTTTAGAGCATTTTAGCAATCAGCCCCAGCATTTT	CASSLEHFSNQPQHF
.	TRBJ1-5	TRBV6-2/TRBV6-3	.	TGTGCCAGCAGTTACCCTGGGCAGGTTCAGCCCCAGCATTTT	CASSYPGQVQPQHF
TRBD1	TRBJ1-6	TRBV10-3	.	TGTGCCATCAGTGCGGACAGGGTTAATTCACCCCTCCACTTT	CAISADRVNSPLHF
.	TRBJ2-3	TRBV12-3/TRBV12-4	.	TGTGCCAGCAGCGCAGGGGAAGATGGTACGCAGTATTTT	CASSAGEDGTQYF
.	TRBJ1-4	TRBV14	.	TGTGCCAGCAGCCAAGGGACTCCTGGGGGCAATGAAAAACTGTTTTTT	CASSQGTPGGNEKLFF
TRBD1	TRBJ2-2	TRBV19	.	TGTGCCACCGCCGGGACAGGGAATATCGGGGAGCTGTTTTTT	CATAGTGNIGELFF
.	TRBJ1-1	TRBV4-1	.	TGCGCCAGCAGCCAAGGCGGATCCCAGGGGGCTTTCTTT	CASSQGGSQGAFF
TRBD2	TRBJ2-1	TRBV2	.	TGTGCCAGCAGTGACCAGGGACTAGCGGGCAATGAGCAGTTCTTC	CASSDQGLAGNEQFF
TRBD2	TRBJ2-2	TRBV20-1	once	TGCAGTGCTAGGCCTCTGCGGGGGGGCCACACCGGGGAGCTGTTTTTT	CSARPLRGGHTGELFF
TRBD2	TRBJ2-2	TRBV9	.	TGTGCCAGCAGCGTGGGACTAGCGGGGAACACCGGGGAGCTGTTTTTT	CASSVGLAGNTGELFF
.	TRBJ1-6	TRBV30	.	TGTGCCTGGAGTCGGGGGATCTCCTATAATTCACCCCTCCACTTT	CAWSRGISYNSPLHF
.	TRBJ2-3	TRBV12-3/TRBV12-4	.	TGTGCCAGCAGTTTTGCAGGGGATACGCAGTATTTT	CASSFAGDTQYF
.	TRBJ1-5	TRBV9	.	TGTGCCAGCAGCGTAGATTCAGGCAATCAGCCCCAGCATTTT	CASSVDSGNQPQHF
.	TRBJ2-3	TRBV20-1	.	TGCAGTGCCGCTCGAACAGGCGCAGATACGCAGTATTTT	CSAARTGADTQYF
.	TRBJ1-1	TRBV9	.	TGTGCCAGCAGCGTGGGGGGCGTGAACACTGAAGCTTTCTTT	CASSVGGVNTEAFF
TRBD2	TRBJ2-1	TRBV6-5	.	TGTGCCAGCAGTCGGACTAGCGCCTACAATGAGCAGTTCTTC	CASSRTSAYNEQFF
.	TRBJ1-5	TRBV30	.	TGTGCCTGGAGCGTTAGGACAGTCAATCAGCCCCAGCATTTT	CAWSVRTVNQPQHF
TRBD2	TRBJ2-1	TRBV5-1	.	TGCGCCAGCAGCAAGGAGCGGGGGCCCCTAAATGAGCAGTTCTTC	CASSKERGPLNEQFF
.	TRBJ1-6	TRBV15	.	TGTGCCACCAGCAGAGATTTGGGAAATTCACCCCTCCACTTT	CATSRDLGNSPLHF
.	TRBJ1-4	TRBV30	.	TGTGCCTGGTCCTATGACCTCGGTGAAAAACTGTTTTTT	CAWSYDLGEKLFF
TRBD2	TRBJ2-5	TRBV9	.	TGTGCCAGCAGCGCTCAGGGACTAGCGGGGGGGCCGGAGACCCAGTACTTC	CASSAQGLAGGPETQYF
TRBD2	TRBJ2-3	TRBV9	.	TGTGCCAGCAGCGGACTAGCGGGGGGGGCCCACGGCGCAGATACGCAGTATTTT	CASSGLAGGAHGADTQYF
TRBD1	TRBJ1-6	TRBV3-1	.	TGTGCCAGCAGCCGCATCATTGTTGGGACAGCAAATTCACCCCTCCACTTT	CASSRIIVGTANSPLHF